The 10 T cell receptor beta chains in this list originate from one sample, sequenced in a study of T cells after yellow fever vaccination. MiXCR was run by TCRdb on the 5' RACE reads, yielding one entry per CDR3 protein. The repertoire includes some 390,000 distinct CDR3 sequences, around 6.4% of them detected once, and 15% sits in the top ten. The material was PBMCs, obtained 5 days after the yellow fever booster vaccination. The receptors here all came from a man aged 25 to 40 who received the YFV17D yellow fever vaccine.

In the case of this clonotype: Relative to the germline gene, one junction end is altered; a read error may explain this. This sequence joins TRBV3-1 and TRBJ2-6; TRBD1 is a possible D gene (6 bases). This CDR3 spans 15 amino acids. Looked up from germline, CDR1 is LGHDT and CDR2 is YNNKEL (reference sequence). The CDR3 DNA sequence: TGTGCCAGCAGCAAGGGGGTCTCTGGGGCAAACGTCCTGACTTTC. This codes for CASSKGVSGANVLTF.

J is TRBJ2-1 and V is TRBV7-2; D gene unclear. The germline V gene encodes CDR1 SGHTA and CDR2 FQGNSA. Trimming pared 5 bases from V and 6 bases from J, leaving 14 bases between. The CDR3 contains 14 residues. The CDR3 nucleotides are TGTGCCAGCAGCCAGCGACAAGAGACCAATGAGCAGTTCTTC. This sequence encodes CASSQRQETNEQFF.

This clonotype was recorded many times. This rearrangement joins TRBV7-2 to TRBJ1-1, with TRBD1 as a possible D gene (6 bases). Trimming pared 5 bases from V and 6 bases from J, leaving 19 bases between. This CDR3 comprises 15 residues. Germline CDR1 reads SGHTA; CDR2 reads FQGNSA. The CDR3 is CASSKQGGGFPEAFF. CDR3 DNA sequence: TGTGCCAGCAGCAAACAAGGGGGGGGGTTCCCTGAAGCTTTCTTT.

J is TRBJ1-5 and V is TRBV19; 9 bases match TRBD1. Germline V gene lookup returns CDR1 LNHDA and CDR2 SQIVND (reference sequence). CDR3 size: 15 residues. V gave up 7 bases and J gave up 7 bases; unmatched junction bases: 11. In DNA, the CDR3 is TGTGCCAGTATATTGGGACAGGGTGCCCGGCAGCCCCAGCATTTT. As protein: CASILGQGARQPQHF.

Many counts were recorded for this clonotype. The V and J genes are TRBV7-8 and TRBJ2-7; no definite D call. Germline V gene lookup returns CDR1 SGHVS and CDR2 FQNEAQ. Trimming cost V 5 bases and J 2 bases, with 7 bases left between them. This CDR3 has 12 residues. The CDR3 DNA follows: TGTGCCAGCAGCCCCATAGCCTACGAGCAGTACTTC. Its translation is CASSPIAYEQYF.

This clonotype has ten or more counts. The V gene is TRBV6-1, the J gene TRBJ2-5; D possibly matches TRBD1 or TRBD2 (5 bases each). V was pared by 5 bases and J by 1 base, with 11 bases between. Germline CDR1 reads MNHNS; CDR2 reads SASEGT. This CDR3 is built from 14 residues. The DNA of the CDR3 is TGTGCCAGCAGTAAGGGACCAACCCAAGAGACCCAGTACTTC. This codes for CASSKGPTQETQYF.

The chain recombines TRBV29-1 with TRBJ2-1; 9 bases are shared with TRBD2. Germline V CDR1 and CDR2: SQVTM, ANQGSEA. The V gene end was trimmed by 4 bases and the J gene end by 3 bases; junction bases not matched to a gene: 4. This CDR3 has 14 residues. The CDR3 here is CSVVGGRGYNEQFF. CDR3 DNA sequence: TGCAGCGTTGTTGGCGGGAGGGGCTACAATGAGCAGTTCTTC.

V usage is TRBV5-1 and J usage is TRBJ1-2, with 8 bases aligning to TRBD1. The CDR3 covers 14 residues. The germline gives CDR1 SGHRS, CDR2 YFSETQ. Trimming removed 3 bases from V and 5 bases from J; junction bases left unmatched: 6. CDR3 amino acids: CASSYGQGSYGYTF. CDR3 bases: TGCGCCAGCAGCTACGGACAGGGTTCTTATGGCTACACCTTC.

This clonotype was found many times. This rearrangement joins TRBV12-3 or TRBV12-4 to TRBJ2-5; the match to TRBD2 covers 7 bases. V was pared by 4 bases and J by 5 bases, with 10 bases of the junction left unmatched. The CDR3 is 15 residues long. The CDR3 here is CASSSSGLGAETQYF. In DNA form, the CDR3 reads TGTGCCAGCAGTTCCTCCGGACTAGGGGCGGAGACCCAGTACTTC.

V gene TRBV5-1 combines with J gene TRBJ2-7; D is uncertain. Germline CDR1 reads SGHRS; CDR2 reads YFSETQ. The CDR3 totals 14 residues. Deletions cut 4 bases from V and 5 bases from J, with 16 bases between. Written as DNA, the CDR3 is TGCGCCAGCAGCCTCGGTAAAGGGTTGGACGAGCAGTACTTC. Translating it yields CASSLGKGLDEQYF.